What follows describes a single TCR beta chain. Its antigen remains unidentified. The data stem from a study of cytomegalovirus exposure and HLA in healthy donors. Overall study results and limits: Information on immune exposure was restricted to one variable (CMV serostatus). Researchers reported that a few CMV-associated chains were confirmed in vitro as CMV antigen-specific. A later analysis showed that HLA-associated TCR beta chains had undergone more clonal expansion than equally common others. The majority of TCR sequences were rare, yet some public TCRs appeared in many donors.

This CDR3 has 13 amino acids. Trimming pared 1 base from V and 4 bases from J, leaving 5 bases between. In germline, CDR1 is SGHNT, CDR2 YENEEA. The PCR ran on 60 Vbeta and 13 Jbeta primers. The protocol was immunoSEQ multiplex PCR, while the TCRdb copy is restricted to in-frame clones and leaves out a portion. This sample yields roughly 180,000 clones, of which around four fifths are seen a single time; 4.8% belongs to the top ten. The sample consisted of PBMCs. The receptor comes from a girl aged 5 to 17 in good health and CMV-seropositive. This chain links TRBV11-3 with TRBJ2-1, with D hard to call. Here the CDR3 reads CASSLANYNEQFF. CDR3 nucleotide sequence: TGTGCCAGCAGCTTAGCCAATTACAATGAGCAGTTCTTC. Using reference TRBV11-3 and TRBJ2-1 for the parts outside the CDR3, the full variable domain is EAGVVQSPRYKIIEKKQPVAFWCNPISGHNTLYWYLQNLGQGPELLIRYENEEAVDDSQLPKDRFSAERLKGVDSTLKIQPAELGDSAVYLCASSLANYNEQFFGPGTRLTVL.